The 26 T cell receptor beta chains below come from one sample, sequenced in a study of cytomegalovirus exposure and HLA in healthy donors. A multiplex PCR was run with 60 Vbeta primers and 13 Jbeta primers. Assay used: immunoSEQ multiplex PCR; TCRdb lists only in-frame clones, some missing. This repertoire shows about 42,000 clones, 50% found once; its top ten account for over 10%. The sequenced sample consisted of PBMCs. These receptors came from a human donor in good health.

V usage is TRBV7-3 and J usage is TRBJ2-2, with 9 bases fitting TRBD1. The CDR3 spans 14 residues. CDR1 is SGHTA and CDR2 is FQGTGA in the germline V gene. J lost 5 bases, V lost 3 bases, and 1 base had no gene match. DNA of the CDR3: TGTGCCAGCAGCTTGGGGACAGGGACCGGGGAGCTGTTTTTT. Its protein product is CASSLGTGTGELFF.

The chain couples TRBV11-2 to TRBJ1-4; 7 bases agree with TRBD1. Per germline, CDR1 SGHAT and CDR2 FQNNGV. The junction had 4 bases not matched to a gene; V was cut back by 1 base and J by 2 bases. This CDR3 spans 16 amino acids. CDR3 in DNA: TGTGCCAGCAGCTTAGGGGACAGCCGGACTAATGAAAAACTGTTTTTT. Translating gives CASSLGDSRTNEKLFF. Full variable domain (rest looked up from reference TRBV11-2 and TRBJ1-4): EAGVAQSPRYKIIEKRQSVAFWCNPISGHATLYWYQQILGQGPKLLIQFQNNGVVDDSQLPKDRFSAERLKGVDSTLKIQPAKLEDSAVYLCASSLGDSRTNEKLFFGSGTQLSVL.

This chain joins TRBV7-6 and TRBJ1-1; D might be TRBD1 (5 bases). Trimming shortened V by 5 bases and J by 5 bases, and 12 bases separated the two germline ends. Per the germline V gene, CDR1 is SGHVS and CDR2 is FNYEAQ. The CDR3 spans 13 residues. CDR3 nucleotides: TGTGCCAGCAGCGGGGGGACGAGGACTGAAGCTTTCTTT. It translates to CASSGGTRTEAFF.

J is TRBJ1-3 and V is TRBV28, with D hard to call. The V gene lost 4 bases and the J gene lost 1 base, with 8 bases spanning the gap. Germline lookup yields CDR1 MDHEN and CDR2 SYDVKM. This CDR3 contains 14 residues. The CDR3 nucleotides are TGTGCCAGCAGTTCCAGGAATTCTGGAAACACCATATATTTT. This gives the protein CASSSRNSGNTIYF. The variable domain in full, completed from reference TRBV28 and TRBJ1-3, reads DVKVTQSSRYLVKRTGEKVFLECVQDMDHENMFWYRQDPGLGLRLIYFSYDVKMKEKGDIPEGYSVSREKKERFSLILESASTNQTSMYLCASSSRNSGNTIYFGEGSWLTVV.

In its sample, this clone was seen a few times. CDR3 in amino acids: CASSGTSGNNEQFF. CDR3 DNA sequence: TGTGCCAGCAGCGGGACTAGCGGAAACAATGAGCAGTTCTTC. This chain uses TRBV7-7 with TRBJ2-1; 11 nucleotides match TRBD2. J was trimmed by 5 bases and V by 5 bases; bases with no gene match: 2. CDR1 SSHAT and CDR2 FNYEAQ come from the germline V gene (reference sequence). This CDR3 is built from 14 residues.

The rearrangement uses TRBV5-8 and TRBJ1-2; no firm D call. Germline lookup yields CDR1 SGHTS and CDR2 YDEGEE. Trimming removed 1 base at V and 8 bases at J, with 12 bases between. The CDR3 is made up of 13 amino acids. CDR3 protein: CASSLSSSVGYTF. The CDR3 nucleotides read TGTGCCAGCAGCTTGTCAAGCTCGGTCGGCTACACCTTC.

This chain links TRBV5-1 with TRBJ1-1, with 8 bases fitting TRBD1. The V gene end was trimmed by 3 bases and the J gene end by 1 base; junction bases not matched to a gene: 5. This CDR3 has 15 residues. Germline assignment: CDR1 SGHRS and CDR2 YFSETQ. The CDR3 loop reads CASSSTGGRNTEAFF. The DNA for the CDR3 is TGCGCCAGCAGCTCCACAGGGGGGCGGAACACTGAAGCTTTCTTT. Using reference TRBV5-1 and TRBJ1-1 for the parts outside the CDR3, the full variable domain is KAGVTQTPRYLIKTRGQQVTLSCSPISGHRSVSWYQQTPGQGLQFLFEYFSETQRNKGNFPGRFSGRQFSNSRSEMNVSTLELGDSALYLCASSSTGGRNTEAFFGQGTRLTVV.

This chain connects TRBV18 to TRBJ2-2; a possible D gene is TRBD1 (5 bases). Germline V gene sequence: CDR1 KGHSH, CDR2 LQKENI. V was pared by 5 bases and J by 0 bases, with 10 bases between. This CDR3 has 15 amino acids. This CDR3 is CASSEDSANTGELFF. The CDR3 region has the DNA TGTGCCAGCTCAGAAGACAGCGCGAACACCGGGGAGCTGTTTTTT.

This clone was counted a few times. The chain is built from TRBV15 and TRBJ2-7; tentatively, D is TRBD2 (7 bases). CDR1 is LNHNV and CDR2 is YYDKDF in the germline V gene (reference sequence). The CDR3 runs to 16 residues. Trimming took off 0 bases at V and 6 bases at J, with 18 bases between the two ends. The CDR3 sequence: CATSRDSSGGQREQYF. CDR3 in DNA: TGTGCCACCAGCAGAGATAGTTCCGGGGGGCAACGCGAGCAGTACTTC.

V and J are TRBV7-3 and TRBJ2-4; D might be TRBD1 (6 bases). The CDR3 runs 16 residues. Germline-derived CDR1 and CDR2 are SGHTA and FQGTGA. V was pared by 1 base and J by 4 bases, with 14 bases between. The CDR3 spells CASSLKGPRGKNIQYF. CDR3 nucleotide sequence: TGTGCCAGCAGCTTAAAGGGACCCAGGGGTAAAAACATTCAGTACTTC.

The chain links TRBV7-3 to TRBJ1-5; perhaps TRBD1 as D (6 bases). V was trimmed by 1 base and J by 6 bases, leaving 13 bases between them. This CDR3 has 15 residues. Germline CDR1 SGHTA, CDR2 FQGTGA. The CDR3 DNA reads TGTGCCAGCAGCTTAATTGGGGGCGTAGGTCAGCCCCAGCATTTT. This encodes CASSLIGGVGQPQHF. Full variable domain (remainder filled in from reference TRBV7-3 and TRBJ1-5): GAGVSQTPSNKVTEKGKYVELRCDPISGHTALYWYRQSLGQGPEFLIYFQGTGAADDSGLPNDRFFAVRPEGSVSTLKIQRTERGDSAVYLCASSLIGGVGQPQHFGDGTRLSIL.

This clone has more than one count but fewer than ten. J is TRBJ2-7 and V is TRBV11-2, with D perhaps matching TRBD2 (5 bases). V was cut by 0 bases and J by 4 bases, with 10 bases left in between. There are 14 residues in the CDR3. Germline CDR1 and CDR2: SGHAT and FQNNGV. CDR3 loop: CASSLERGMYEQYF. CDR3 in DNA: TGTGCCAGCAGCTTAGAGAGAGGGATGTACGAGCAGTACTTC.

The V gene is TRBV6-5, the J gene TRBJ2-7; 9 nucleotides agree with TRBD2. CDR3 length equals 15 residues. J lost 9 bases, V lost 6 bases, and 15 bases had no gene match. Per germline, CDR1 MNHEY and CDR2 SVGAGI. Here the CDR3 DNA reads TGTGCCAGCAGGATACTCCCGGGACTAGCATTTTGGCAGTACTTC. This translates into CASRILPGLAFWQYF.

The CDR3 here is CASSFYRTSSVSYEQYF. The CDR3 DNA sequence: TGTGCCAGCAGTTTCTACAGGACTAGCAGCGTTTCCTACGAGCAGTACTTC. This chain connects TRBV7-9 to TRBJ2-7, with TRBD2 matching 8 bases. There are 17 residues in the CDR3. With V trimmed by 6 bases and J by 1 base, 14 bases remained unmatched. CDR1 and CDR2 (germline): SEHNR, FQNEAQ (reference sequence). Full variable domain (rest looked up from reference TRBV7-9 and TRBJ2-7): DTGVSQNPRHKITKRGQNVTFRCDPISEHNRLYWYRQTLGQGPEFLTYFQNEAQLEKSRLLSDRFSAERPKGSFSTLEIQRTEQGDSAMYLCASSFYRTSSVSYEQYFGPGTRLTVT.

The V and J genes are TRBV5-5 and TRBJ2-5; TRBD1 might be the D (6 bases). CDR3 length: 14 amino acids. Trimming removed 2 bases from V and 5 bases from J, with 13 bases in between. The germline V gene has CDR1 SGHKS and CDR2 YYEKEE (reference sequence). The CDR3 nucleotides read TGTGCCAGCAGCTTCCCTCAGGGGTGGGAGACCCAGTACTTC. Encoded protein: CASSFPQGWETQYF.

This chain uses TRBV6-1 with TRBJ1-2; 9 bases fit TRBD1. The ends lost 8 bases at V and 8 bases at J; junction bases unmatched: 12. This CDR3 region has 14 residues. Germline CDR1 reads MNHNS; CDR2 reads SASEGT. The CDR3 sequence: CASRLQLTGGGYTF. As DNA, the CDR3 is TGTGCCAGCCGGCTTCAACTGACAGGGGGGGGCTACACCTTC.

This clone has just a few counts. This rearrangement joins TRBV6-6 to TRBJ2-3; D perhaps matches TRBD1 (6 bases). The CDR3 has 13 residues. Germline V gene lookup returns CDR1 MNHNY and CDR2 SVGAGI (reference sequence). Trimming shortened V by 10 bases and J by 6 bases, and 17 bases separated the two germline ends. CDR3 loop: CAISEGVLDTQYF. CDR3 in DNA: TGTGCCATCAGCGAGGGGGTGCTGGATACGCAGTATTTT.

This clone was detected a few times. This chain connects TRBV7-2 to TRBJ1-5; possibly TRBD1 for D (5 bases). Germline lookup yields CDR1 SGHTA and CDR2 FQGNSA. The CDR3 spans 14 residues. V was trimmed by 3 bases and J by 6 bases, leaving 12 bases between them. The CDR3 region is CASSFSGEGQPQHF. CDR3 bases: TGTGCCAGCAGCTTTTCGGGGGAGGGTCAGCCCCAGCATTTT. The full variable domain, in which reference TRBV7-2 and TRBJ1-5 provide the parts outside the CDR3, is GAGVSQSPSNKVTEKGKDVELRCDPISGHTALYWYRQSLGQGLEFLIYFQGNSAPDKSGLPSDRFSAERTGGSVSTLTIQRTQQEDSAVYLCASSFSGEGQPQHFGDGTRLSIL.

The gene calls are TRBV28 and TRBJ2-7; 9 bases align to TRBD1. Germline CDR1 and CDR2: MDHEN and SYDVKM. The CDR3 totals 15 residues. V dropped 4 bases and J dropped 5; count of bases not matched to a gene: 9. CDR3 coding DNA: TGTGCCAGCAGTTACAGGGGGCATCCTCTCGACGAGCAGTACTTC. Its translation is CASSYRGHPLDEQYF.

The chain joins TRBV9 to TRBJ1-1, with D possibly TRBD1 on 6 matching bases. Germline V gives CDR1 SGDLS, CDR2 YYNGEE. The CDR3 totals 16 residues. The V end lost 0 bases, the J end lost 1 base, and 13 bases lay between the germline ends. CDR3 sequence reads: CASSVVGQGPNTEAFF. The CDR3 coding sequence is TGTGCCAGCAGCGTAGTCGGGCAGGGGCCGAACACTGAAGCTTTCTTT.

The chain employs TRBV4-3 and TRBJ2-1; the match to TRBD2 covers 7 bases. J lost 6 bases, V lost 1 base, and 9 bases had no gene match. CDR1 LGHNA and CDR2 YSLEER come from the germline V gene. The CDR3 runs to 16 residues. CDR3 residues: CASSQVFSGDFNEQFF. The CDR3 nucleotides are TGCGCCAGCAGCCAAGTTTTCAGCGGGGACTTCAATGAGCAGTTCTTC.

This sequence joins TRBV20-1 and TRBJ2-7; D is ambiguous. Germline values: CDR1 DFQATT, CDR2 SNEGSKA (reference sequence). This CDR3 comprises 11 residues. Trimming took 2 bases from V and 4 from J, leaving 6 bases between them. The CDR3 region has the DNA TGCAGTGCTAGACCTCTATACGAGCAGTACTTC. Translation gives CSARPLYEQYF.

This clone has only one observation. V gene TRBV29-1 combines with J gene TRBJ2-1; TRBD2 aligns across 15 bases. Looked up from germline, CDR1 is SQVTM and CDR2 is ANQGSEA. CDR3 length equals 14 residues. V was pared by 5 bases and J by 9 bases, with 5 bases of the junction left unmatched. CDR3 in DNA: TGCAGCGTTTGGACTAGCGGGGGGGGACGTGAGCAGTTCTTC. It encodes CSVWTSGGGREQFF.

This clone was counted a few times. The V gene is TRBV5-5, the J gene TRBJ1-2; the D is unclear. The CDR3 runs 12 residues. The germline V gene has CDR1 SGHKS and CDR2 YYEKEE (reference sequence). V was cut by 4 bases and J by 7 bases, with 11 bases left in between. CDR3 amino acids: CASSESGSGYTF. DNA for the CDR3: TGTGCCAGCAGCGAGTCCGGTAGTGGCTACACCTTC.

Here the CDR3 reads CASSLGSGNSNQPQHF. The CDR3 region has the DNA TGTGCCAGCAGCTTAGGTTCAGGTAATAGCAATCAGCCCCAGCATTTT. This sequence joins TRBV7-8 and TRBJ1-5, with D unclear. Per the germline V gene, CDR1 is SGHVS and CDR2 is FQNEAQ. The CDR3 sequence is 16 residues long. The V end was cut by 1 base, the J end by 0 bases, with 10 bases between.

J is TRBJ1-2 and V is TRBV28, with D hard to call. Germline CDR1 MDHEN, CDR2 SYDVKM. The V end lost 5 bases, the J end lost 4 bases, and 8 bases lay between the germline ends. This CDR3 contains 12 residues. In DNA, the CDR3 is TGTGCCAGCAGTCCGTCAGGCTATGGCTACACCTTC. It specifies CASSPSGYGYTF.